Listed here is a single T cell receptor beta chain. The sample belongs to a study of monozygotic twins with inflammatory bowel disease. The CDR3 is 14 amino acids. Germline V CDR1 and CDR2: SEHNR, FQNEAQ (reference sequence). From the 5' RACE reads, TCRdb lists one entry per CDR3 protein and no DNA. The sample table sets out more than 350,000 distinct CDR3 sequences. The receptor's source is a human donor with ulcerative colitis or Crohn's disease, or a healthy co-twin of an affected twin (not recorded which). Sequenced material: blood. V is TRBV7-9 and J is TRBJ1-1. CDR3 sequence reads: CASSSWGGGTEAFF.